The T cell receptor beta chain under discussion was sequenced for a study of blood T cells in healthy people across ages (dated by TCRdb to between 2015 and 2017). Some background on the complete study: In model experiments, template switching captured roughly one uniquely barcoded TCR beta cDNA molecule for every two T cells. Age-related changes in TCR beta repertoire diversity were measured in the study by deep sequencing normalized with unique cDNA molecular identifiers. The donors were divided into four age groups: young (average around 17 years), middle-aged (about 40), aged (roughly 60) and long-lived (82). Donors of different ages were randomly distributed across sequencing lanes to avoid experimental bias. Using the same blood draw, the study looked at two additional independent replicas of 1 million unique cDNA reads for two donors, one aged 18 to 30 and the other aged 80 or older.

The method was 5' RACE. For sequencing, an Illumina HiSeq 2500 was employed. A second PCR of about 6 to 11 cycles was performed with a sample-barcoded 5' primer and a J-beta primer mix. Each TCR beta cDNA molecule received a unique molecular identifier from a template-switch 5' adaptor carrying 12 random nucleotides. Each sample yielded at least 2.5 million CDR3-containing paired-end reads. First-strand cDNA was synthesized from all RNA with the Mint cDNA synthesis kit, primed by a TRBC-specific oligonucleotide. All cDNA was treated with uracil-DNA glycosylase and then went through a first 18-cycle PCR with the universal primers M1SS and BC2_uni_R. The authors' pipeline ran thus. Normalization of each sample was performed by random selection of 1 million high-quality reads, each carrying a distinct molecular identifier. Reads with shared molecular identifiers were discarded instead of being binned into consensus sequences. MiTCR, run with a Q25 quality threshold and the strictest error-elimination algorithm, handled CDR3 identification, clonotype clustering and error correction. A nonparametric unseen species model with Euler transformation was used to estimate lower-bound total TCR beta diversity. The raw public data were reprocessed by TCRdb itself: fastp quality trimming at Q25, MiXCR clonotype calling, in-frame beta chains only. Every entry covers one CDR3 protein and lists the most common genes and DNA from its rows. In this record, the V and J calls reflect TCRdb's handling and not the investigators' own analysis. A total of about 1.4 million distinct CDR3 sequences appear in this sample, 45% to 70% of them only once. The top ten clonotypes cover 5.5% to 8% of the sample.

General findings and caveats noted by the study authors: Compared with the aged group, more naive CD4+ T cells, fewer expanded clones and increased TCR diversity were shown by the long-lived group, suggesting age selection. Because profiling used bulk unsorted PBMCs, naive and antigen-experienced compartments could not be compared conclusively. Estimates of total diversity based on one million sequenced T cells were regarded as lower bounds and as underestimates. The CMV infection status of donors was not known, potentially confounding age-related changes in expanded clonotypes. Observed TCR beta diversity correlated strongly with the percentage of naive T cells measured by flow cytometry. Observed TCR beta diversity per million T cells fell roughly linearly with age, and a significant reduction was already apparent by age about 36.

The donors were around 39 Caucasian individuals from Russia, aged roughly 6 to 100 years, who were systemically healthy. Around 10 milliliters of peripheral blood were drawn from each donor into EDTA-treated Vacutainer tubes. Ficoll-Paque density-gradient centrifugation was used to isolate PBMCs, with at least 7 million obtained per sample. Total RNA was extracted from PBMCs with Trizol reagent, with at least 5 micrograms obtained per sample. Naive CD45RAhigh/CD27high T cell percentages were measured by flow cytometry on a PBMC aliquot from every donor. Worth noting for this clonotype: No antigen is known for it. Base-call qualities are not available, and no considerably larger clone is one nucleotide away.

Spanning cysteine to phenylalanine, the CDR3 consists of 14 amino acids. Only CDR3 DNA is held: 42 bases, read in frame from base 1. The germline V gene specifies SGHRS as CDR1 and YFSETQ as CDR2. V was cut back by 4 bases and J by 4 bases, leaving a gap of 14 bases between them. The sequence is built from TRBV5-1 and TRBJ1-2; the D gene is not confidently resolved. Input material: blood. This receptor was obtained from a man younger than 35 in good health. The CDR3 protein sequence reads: CASSVAGTAYGYTF. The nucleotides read TGCGCCAGCAGCGTGGCCGGTACTGCCTATGGCTACACCTTC.